This T cell receptor (beta chain) was profiled in a study of immune evolution from preneoplasia to lung adenocarcinoma. The method was immunoSEQ multiplex PCR; TCRdb's version includes in-frame clones alone and lacks a portion of them. The sample has just over 8,500 clones, over 80% seen once; the top ten hold approximately 8.3%. CDR3 length equals 21 residues. This TCR was sampled from a donor at least 70 years old with lung adenocarcinoma. The sequenced sample consisted of FFPE minimally invasive lung adenocarcinoma tissue. This chain links TRBV12-1 with TRBJ2-7; no DNA check was done on the table's D call, TRBD1. TRBV12-1 is annotated as a pseudogene. This CDR3 is CASSFVFTGGALIGGSYEQYF. The CDR3 bases are TGTGCCAGCAGCTTTGTTTTTACAGGGGGCGCTTTAATAGGAGGGTCCTACGAGCAGTACTTC.